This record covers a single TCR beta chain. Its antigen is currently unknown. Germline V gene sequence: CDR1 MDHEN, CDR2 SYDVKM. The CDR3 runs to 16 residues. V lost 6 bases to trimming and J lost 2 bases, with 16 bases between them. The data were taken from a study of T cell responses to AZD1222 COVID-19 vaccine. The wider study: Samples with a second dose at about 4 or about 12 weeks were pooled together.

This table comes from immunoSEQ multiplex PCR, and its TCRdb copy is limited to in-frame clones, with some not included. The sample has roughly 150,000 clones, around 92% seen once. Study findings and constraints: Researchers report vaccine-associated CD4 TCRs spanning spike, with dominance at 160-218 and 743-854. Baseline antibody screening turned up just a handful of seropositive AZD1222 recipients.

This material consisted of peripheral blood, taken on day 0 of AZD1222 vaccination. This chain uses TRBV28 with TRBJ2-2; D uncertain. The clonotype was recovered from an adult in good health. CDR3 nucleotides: TGTGCCAGCAGATCAGTGGGCTTTATTAACACCGGGGAGCTGTTTTTT. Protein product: CASRSVGFINTGELFF.